These 9 T cell receptor beta chains were all obtained from the same sample, sequenced in a study of spatial heterogeneity in lung cancer. Time point defined: blood at routine non-recurrence follow-up after resection. Whole RNA from tumor, nontumor lung or frozen PBMC was sequenced unsorted. Each CDR3 protein is one row after TCRdb ran MiXCR on the 5' RACE reads. There are some 54,000 distinct CDR3 sequences in the sample; around 7.7% occur only once, and approximately 35% lies in the top ten. Sample: PBMCs, taken at follow-up. These receptors all stem from a female donor with early-stage non-small cell lung cancer.

This clonotype was picked up many times. CDR3 bases: TGTGCCAGTAGTATGGGACAGGGGACAGATACGCAGTATTTT. It specifies CASSMGQGTDTQYF. V is TRBV19 and J is TRBJ2-3; TRBD1 aligns across 10 bases. V lost 3 bases and J lost 3; bases outside the gene matches: 0. This CDR3 comprises 14 residues. Germline-derived CDR1 and CDR2 are LNHDA and SQIVND (reference sequence).

This clonotype was found many times. The gene calls are TRBV10-3 and TRBJ1-4, with D possibly being TRBD1 (6 bases). The V gene lost 7 bases and the J gene lost 3 bases, with 9 bases spanning the gap. Germline assignment: CDR1 ENHRY and CDR2 SYGVKD. This CDR3 spans 13 amino acids. The CDR3 nucleotides read TGTGCCATCAACGGACAGTCTAATGAAAAACTGTTTTTT. This gives the protein CAINGQSNEKLFF.

The rearrangement links TRBV7-6 to TRBJ2-3; the match to TRBD1 covers 8 bases. The end of the DNA aligns better with TRBJ1-5, so the J call may be wrong. Per the germline V gene, CDR1 is SGHVS and CDR2 is FNYEAQ. CDR3 size: 17 residues. CDR3 in DNA: TGTGCCAGCAGCTTAGGATTGGACAGGGTTGTCGGGGATACGCAGCATTTT. Its protein is CASSLGLDRVVGDTQHF.

This chain joins TRBV18 and TRBJ2-5; D unresolved. V was shortened by 3 bases and J by 3 bases, with 20 bases between the two germline ends. CDR1 and CDR2 from the germline V gene are KGHSH and LQKENI. The CDR3 consists of 17 residues. In nucleotides, the CDR3 is TGTGCCAGCTCACCCATAGCACCGAATGGGCTGGAAGAGACCCAGTACTTC. Its translation: CASSPIAPNGLEETQYF. The variable domain in full, with the rest retrieved from reference TRBV18 and TRBJ2-5, is NAGVMQNPRHLVRRRGQEARLRCSPMKGHSHVYWYRQLPEEGLKFMVYLQKENIIDESGMPKERFSAEFPKEGPSILRIQQVVRGDSAAYFCASSPIAPNGLEETQYFGPGTRLLVL.

This clonotype has at least ten counts. V usage is TRBV19 and J usage is TRBJ1-2; D gene ambiguous. Trimming took off 3 bases at V and 10 bases at J, with 9 bases between the two ends. Germline V gene lookup returns CDR1 LNHDA and CDR2 SQIVND (reference sequence). The CDR3 has 11 residues. The CDR3 protein is CASSMAVFYTF. CDR3 in DNA: TGTGCCAGTAGTATGGCGGTTTTCTACACCTTC.

There are a few counts of this clonotype. The genes are TRBV27 and TRBJ2-2, with 9 bases fitting TRBD1. Germline trimming cut 5 bases from V and 3 bases from J; bases unmatched to any gene: 1. The CDR3 spans 14 residues. CDR1 MNHEY and CDR2 SMNVEV come from the germline V gene (reference sequence). The CDR3 coding sequence is TGTGCCAGCAGTCGGGACAGGGACACCGGGGAGCTGTTTTTT. Protein: CASSRDRDTGELFF.

This clonotype was seen a handful of times. The chain has TRBV2 and TRBJ1-4; maybe TRBD1 (5 bases). CDR1 is SNHLY, CDR2 FYNNEI, per germline. V lost 7 bases and J 6 bases, leaving 12 bases between the germline ends. This CDR3 is built from 13 residues. CDR3 DNA sequence: TGTGCCAGCATTCGGGACCCGGATGAAAAACTGTTTTTT. Translated: CASIRDPDEKLFF.

In its sample, this clonotype was seen many times. The rearrangement joins TRBV28 to TRBJ1-5; the D is unclear. Trimming stripped 4 bases from V and 7 bases from J, with 8 bases between. This CDR3 region has 12 residues. Per germline, CDR1 MDHEN and CDR2 SYDVKM. CDR3 loop: CASSSLVQPQHF. The CDR3, as DNA: TGTGCCAGCAGTTCTTTGGTACAGCCCCAGCATTTT.

The V call is TRBV11-3, the J call TRBJ2-7; no clear D. Germline CDR1 and CDR2: SGHNT and YENEEA. This CDR3 is 13 amino acids long. V was cut by 3 bases and J by 6 bases, with 12 bases left in between. This CDR3 is CASSLGNQGEQYF. CDR3 sequence (DNA): TGTGCCAGCAGCTTGGGTAACCAAGGCGAGCAGTACTTC.